This TCR beta chain was profiled in a study of T cell responses to AZD1222 COVID-19 vaccine. Trimming removed 2 bases from V and 6 bases from J; junction bases left unmatched: 11. Germline loops: CDR1 SGHVS, CDR2 FNYEAQ. CDR3 length: 16 amino acids. Libraries were prepared by immunoSEQ multiplex PCR; TCRdb keeps only in-frame clonotypes and omits some of them. The repertoire consists of approximately 140,000 clones, with about nine tenths occurring once and the leading ten covering about 3.3%. The gene calls are TRBV7-6 and TRBJ2-7; 9 nucleotides match TRBD2. The source was peripheral blood, collected 28 days after the second AZD1222 dose. The receptor was derived from an adult who received the AZD1222 COVID-19 vaccine. The DNA for the CDR3 is TGTGCCAGCAGCTTAATAGCGGGGGAGGGTCTTGGCGAGCAGTACTTC. Translation: CASSLIAGEGLGEQYF.